Detailed here is one TCR beta chain. This entry belongs to a study of blood T cell repertoires in COVID-19. Turning to the study itself: Both acute and convalescent COVID-19 samples were obtained from the United States, Italy and Spain.

V lost 0 bases to trimming and J lost 8 bases, with 12 bases between them. Germline lookup yields CDR1 SGDLS and CDR2 YYNGEE. The CDR3 runs to 14 residues. The table came from immunoSEQ multiplex PCR; TCRdb's copy has only in-frame clones and leaves some out. Here the sample spans 210,000 or so clones, more than 70% being singletons. The source of this sequence is a woman aged 35 to 49 with acute COVID-19. Sequencing input: PBMCs or T cells enriched from blood (not recorded which). The chain links TRBV9 to TRBJ2-1; D unresolved. DNA for the CDR3: TGTGCCAGCAGCGTAGCTACCTCGGTGGATGAGCAGTTCTTC. This sequence encodes CASSVATSVDEQFF.